The clone carrying this T cell receptor beta chain was counted a few times. Its specificity is not known. Profiling relied on immunoSEQ multiplex PCR, and the TCRdb table lists in-frame clones only, not all of them. The sample holds around 25,000 clones, and no clone turns up only once. This sample was included in a study of T cells after posttransplantation cyclophosphamide. The study's findings and limits: Blood and skin or GI T cell repertoires showed limited TRB overlap. Later blood repertoires were often dominated by clones from the donor CD8+ memory compartment.

The CDR3 is made up of 17 amino acids. Trimming removed 5 bases from V and 0 bases from J; junction bases left unmatched: 10. Germline CDR1 is SNHLY and CDR2 is FYNNEI. The TCR sequence derives from a woman aged 60-75 years in good health, CMV-negative, and a related stem cell transplant donor. This chain links TRBV2 with TRBJ2-3, with 8 bases lining up with TRBD2. Sequenced sample: PBMCs. The CDR3 bases are TGTGCCAGCAGTTGGGCGGGGGGCTCGATGAGCACAGATACGCAGTATTTT. This encodes CASSWAGGSMSTDTQYF.